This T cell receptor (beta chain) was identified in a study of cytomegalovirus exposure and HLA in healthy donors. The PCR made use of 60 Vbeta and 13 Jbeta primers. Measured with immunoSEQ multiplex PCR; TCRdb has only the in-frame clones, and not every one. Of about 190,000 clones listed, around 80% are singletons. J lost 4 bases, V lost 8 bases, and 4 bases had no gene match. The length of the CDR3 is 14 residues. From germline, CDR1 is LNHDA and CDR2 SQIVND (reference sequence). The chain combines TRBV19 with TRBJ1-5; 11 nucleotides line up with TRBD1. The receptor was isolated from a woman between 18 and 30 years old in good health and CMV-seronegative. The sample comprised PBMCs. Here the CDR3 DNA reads TGTGCCAGTTGGGACAGGGGGGTTAATCAGCCCCAGCATTTT. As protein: CASWDRGVNQPQHF.